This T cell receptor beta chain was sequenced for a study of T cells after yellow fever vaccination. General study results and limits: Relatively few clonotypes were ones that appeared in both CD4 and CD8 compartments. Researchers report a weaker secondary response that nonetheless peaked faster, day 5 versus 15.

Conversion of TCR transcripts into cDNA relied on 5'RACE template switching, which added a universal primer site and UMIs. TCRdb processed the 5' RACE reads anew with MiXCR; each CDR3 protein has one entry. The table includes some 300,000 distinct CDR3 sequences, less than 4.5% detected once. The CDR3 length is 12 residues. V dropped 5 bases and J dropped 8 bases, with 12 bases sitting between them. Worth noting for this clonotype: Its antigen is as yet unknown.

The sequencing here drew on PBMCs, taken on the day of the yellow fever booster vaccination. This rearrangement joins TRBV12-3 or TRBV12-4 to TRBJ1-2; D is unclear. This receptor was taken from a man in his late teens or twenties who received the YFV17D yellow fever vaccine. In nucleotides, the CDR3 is TGTGCCAGCAGTGACGACTGGCAGGGCTACACCTTC. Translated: CASSDDWQGYTF.